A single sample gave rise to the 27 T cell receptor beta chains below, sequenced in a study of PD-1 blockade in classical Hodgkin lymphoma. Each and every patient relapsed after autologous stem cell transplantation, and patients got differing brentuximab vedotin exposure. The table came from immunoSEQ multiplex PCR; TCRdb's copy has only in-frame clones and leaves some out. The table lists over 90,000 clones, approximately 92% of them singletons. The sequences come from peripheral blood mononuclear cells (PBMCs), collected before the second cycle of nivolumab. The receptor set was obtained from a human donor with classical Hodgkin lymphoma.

The CDR3 coding sequence is TGTGCCAGCAGTGAAGAGGGAGGCTCCCTCCGGTTAGCCAAAAACATTCAGTACTTC. It encodes CASSEEGGSLRLAKNIQYF. The chain joins TRBV6-1 to TRBJ2-4, with D possibly TRBD2 on 6 matching bases. The V gene's germline CDR1 is MNHNS and CDR2 SASEGT. V was cut by 1 base and J by 0 bases, with 19 bases left in between. The CDR3 has 19 residues.

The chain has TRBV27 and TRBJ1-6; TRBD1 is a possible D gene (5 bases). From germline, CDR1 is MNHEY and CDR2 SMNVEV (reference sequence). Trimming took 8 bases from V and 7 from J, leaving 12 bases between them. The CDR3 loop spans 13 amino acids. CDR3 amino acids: CASRSRVNSPLHF. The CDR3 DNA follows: TGTGCCAGCCGTTCCAGGGTCAATTCACCCCTCCACTTT.

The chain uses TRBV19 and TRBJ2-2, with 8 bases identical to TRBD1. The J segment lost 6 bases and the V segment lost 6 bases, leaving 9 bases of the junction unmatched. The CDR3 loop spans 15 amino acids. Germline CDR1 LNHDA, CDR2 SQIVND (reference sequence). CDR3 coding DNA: TGTGCCAGTAGGACAGGGGCCGGGGTCGCCGGGGAGCTGTTTTTT. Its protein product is CASRTGAGVAGELFF.

The DNA for the CDR3 is TGTGCCAGCAGCTTATTAGGGGGCTACAATGAGCAGTTCTTC. Amino acids: CASSLLGGYNEQFF. The V and J genes are TRBV7-3 and TRBJ2-1; tentatively, D is TRBD1 (6 bases). V was trimmed by 2 bases and J by 3 bases, leaving 8 bases between them. The germline gives CDR1 SGHTA, CDR2 FQGTGA. The CDR3 loop spans 14 amino acids.

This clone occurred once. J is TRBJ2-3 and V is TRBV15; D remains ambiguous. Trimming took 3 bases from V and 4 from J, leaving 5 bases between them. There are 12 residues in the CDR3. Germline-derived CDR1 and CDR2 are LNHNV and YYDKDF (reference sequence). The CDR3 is CATSRTPDTQYF. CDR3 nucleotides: TGTGCCACCAGCAGGACACCAGATACGCAGTATTTT.

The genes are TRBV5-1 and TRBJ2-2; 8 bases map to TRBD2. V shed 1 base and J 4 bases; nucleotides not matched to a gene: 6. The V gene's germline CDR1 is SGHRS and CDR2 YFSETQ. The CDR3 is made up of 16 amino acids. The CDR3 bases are TGCGCCAGCAGCTTGAACGGGGGGGAGCTCACCGGGGAGCTGTTTTTT. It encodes CASSLNGGELTGELFF.

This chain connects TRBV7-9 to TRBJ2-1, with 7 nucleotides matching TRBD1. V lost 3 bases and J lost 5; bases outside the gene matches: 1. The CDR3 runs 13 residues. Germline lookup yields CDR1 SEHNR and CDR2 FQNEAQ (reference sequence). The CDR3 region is CASSFGTDNEQFF. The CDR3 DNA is TGTGCCAGCAGCTTTGGGACAGACAATGAGCAGTTCTTC.

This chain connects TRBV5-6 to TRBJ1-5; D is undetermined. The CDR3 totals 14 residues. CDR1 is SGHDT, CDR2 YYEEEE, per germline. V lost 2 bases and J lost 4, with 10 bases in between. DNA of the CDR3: TGTGCCAGCAGCTTATCGACATTAAATCAGCCCCAGCATTTT. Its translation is CASSLSTLNQPQHF.

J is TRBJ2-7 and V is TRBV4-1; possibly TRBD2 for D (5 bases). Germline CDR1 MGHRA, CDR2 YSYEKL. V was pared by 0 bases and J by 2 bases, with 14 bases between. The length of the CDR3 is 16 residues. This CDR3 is CASSQERAGQTYEQYF. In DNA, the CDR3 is TGCGCCAGCAGCCAAGAGAGGGCAGGTCAGACCTACGAGCAGTACTTC.

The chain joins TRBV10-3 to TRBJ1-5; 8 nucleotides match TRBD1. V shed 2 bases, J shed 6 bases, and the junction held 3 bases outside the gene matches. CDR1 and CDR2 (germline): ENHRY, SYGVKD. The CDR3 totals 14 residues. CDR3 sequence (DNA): TGTGCCATCAGTGAGGGACAGGGCGGTCAGCCCCAGCATTTT. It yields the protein CAISEGQGGQPQHF.

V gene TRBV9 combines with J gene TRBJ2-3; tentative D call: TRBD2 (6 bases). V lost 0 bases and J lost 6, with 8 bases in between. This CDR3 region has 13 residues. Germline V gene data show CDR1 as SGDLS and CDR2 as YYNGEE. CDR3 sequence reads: CASSVAAGDTQYF. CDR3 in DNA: TGTGCCAGCAGCGTAGCAGCGGGTGATACGCAGTATTTT. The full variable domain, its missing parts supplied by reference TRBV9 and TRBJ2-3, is DSGVTQTPKHLITATGQRVTLRCSPRSGDLSVYWYQQSLDQGLQFLIQYYNGEERAKGNILERFSAQQFPDLHSELNLSSLELGDSALYFCASSVAAGDTQYFGPGTRLTVL.

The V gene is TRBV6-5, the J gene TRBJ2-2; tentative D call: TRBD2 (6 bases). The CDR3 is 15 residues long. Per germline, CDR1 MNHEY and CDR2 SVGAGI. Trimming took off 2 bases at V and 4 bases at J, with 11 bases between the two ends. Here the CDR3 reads CASSYISGGTGELFF. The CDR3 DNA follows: TGTGCCAGCAGTTACATTAGCGGAGGCACCGGGGAGCTGTTTTTT.

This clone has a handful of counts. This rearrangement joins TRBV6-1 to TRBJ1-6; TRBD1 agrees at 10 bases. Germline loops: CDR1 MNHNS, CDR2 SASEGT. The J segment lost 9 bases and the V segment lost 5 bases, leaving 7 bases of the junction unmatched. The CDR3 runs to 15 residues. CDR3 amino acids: CASSPWTGGLSPLHF. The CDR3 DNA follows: TGTGCCAGCAGTCCCTGGACAGGGGGTCTTTCACCCCTCCACTTT.

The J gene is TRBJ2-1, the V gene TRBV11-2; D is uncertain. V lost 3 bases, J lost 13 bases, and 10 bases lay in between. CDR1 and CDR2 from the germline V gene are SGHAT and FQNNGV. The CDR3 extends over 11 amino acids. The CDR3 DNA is TGTGCCAGCAGCTTCAGGTCTCATCAGTTCTTC. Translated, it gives CASSFRSHQFF.

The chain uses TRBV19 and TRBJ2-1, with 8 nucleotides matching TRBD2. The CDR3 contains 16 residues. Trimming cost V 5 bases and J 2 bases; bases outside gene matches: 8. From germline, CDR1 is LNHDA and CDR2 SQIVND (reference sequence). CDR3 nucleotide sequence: TGTGCCAGTAGTCCGTTTAGCGGGATAACCTACAATGAGCAGTTCTTC. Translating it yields CASSPFSGITYNEQFF. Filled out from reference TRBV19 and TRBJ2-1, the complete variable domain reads DGGITQSPKYLFRKEGQNVTLSCEQNLNHDAMYWYRQDPGQGLRLIYYSQIVNDFQKGDIAEGYSVSREKKESFPLTVTSAQKNPTAFYLCASSPFSGITYNEQFFGPGTRLTVL.

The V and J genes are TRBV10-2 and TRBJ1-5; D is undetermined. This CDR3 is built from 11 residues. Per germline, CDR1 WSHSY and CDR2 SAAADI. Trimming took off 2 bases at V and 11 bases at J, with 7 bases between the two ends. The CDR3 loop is CASSEGRTQHF. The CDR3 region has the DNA TGCGCCAGCAGTGAGGGGCGTACCCAGCATTTT.

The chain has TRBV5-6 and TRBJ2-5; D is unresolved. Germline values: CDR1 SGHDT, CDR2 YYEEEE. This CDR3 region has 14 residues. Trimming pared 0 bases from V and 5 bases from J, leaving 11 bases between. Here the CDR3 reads CASSLELLGETQYF. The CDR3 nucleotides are TGTGCCAGCAGCTTGGAGTTGCTGGGGGAGACCCAGTACTTC.

The CDR3 loop is CATWGTQDNYGYTF. The CDR3 DNA sequence: TGTGCCACATGGGGCACACAGGATAACTATGGCTACACCTTC. This chain joins TRBV25-1 and TRBJ1-2, with D possibly TRBD1 on 5 matching bases. The length of the CDR3 is 14 residues. Germline V CDR1 and CDR2: MGHDK, SYGVNS. Trimming cost V 10 bases and J 1 base, with 16 bases left between them.

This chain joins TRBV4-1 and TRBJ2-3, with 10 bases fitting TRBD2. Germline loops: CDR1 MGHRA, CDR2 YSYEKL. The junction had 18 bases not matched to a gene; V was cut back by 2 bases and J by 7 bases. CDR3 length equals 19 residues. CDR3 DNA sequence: TGCGCCAGCAGCCAAACGCTGACAGGGACTAGCGTTCAAAGGAATACGCAGTATTTT. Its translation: CASSQTLTGTSVQRNTQYF.

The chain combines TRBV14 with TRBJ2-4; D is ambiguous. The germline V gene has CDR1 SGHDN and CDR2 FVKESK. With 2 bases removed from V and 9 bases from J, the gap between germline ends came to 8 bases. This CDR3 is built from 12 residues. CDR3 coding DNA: TGTGCCAGCAGCCAAATTCCCGGCATTCAGTACTTC. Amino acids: CASSQIPGIQYF.

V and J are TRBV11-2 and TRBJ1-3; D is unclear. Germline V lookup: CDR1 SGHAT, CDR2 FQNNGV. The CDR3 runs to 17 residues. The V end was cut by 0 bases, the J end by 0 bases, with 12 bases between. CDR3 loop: CASSLDHTGVSGNTIYF. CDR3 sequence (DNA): TGTGCCAGCAGCTTAGATCACACGGGAGTCTCTGGAAACACCATATATTTT.

For the CDR3, the DNA is TGTGCCATCAGTGAGACCGGGACAGGGTCCATGAATGAGCAGTTCTTC. Amino acid sequence: CAISETGTGSMNEQFF. V usage is TRBV10-3 and J usage is TRBJ2-1, with TRBD1 matching over 9 bases. V dropped 2 bases and J dropped 7; count of bases not matched to a gene: 9. The CDR3 runs to 16 residues. Germline V gene data show CDR1 as ENHRY and CDR2 as SYGVKD.

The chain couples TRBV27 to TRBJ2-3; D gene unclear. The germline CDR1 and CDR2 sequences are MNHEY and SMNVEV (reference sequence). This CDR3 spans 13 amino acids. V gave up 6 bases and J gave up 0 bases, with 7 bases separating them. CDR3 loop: CASRASSTDTQYF. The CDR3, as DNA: TGTGCCAGCAGGGCTTCTAGCACAGATACGCAGTATTTT.

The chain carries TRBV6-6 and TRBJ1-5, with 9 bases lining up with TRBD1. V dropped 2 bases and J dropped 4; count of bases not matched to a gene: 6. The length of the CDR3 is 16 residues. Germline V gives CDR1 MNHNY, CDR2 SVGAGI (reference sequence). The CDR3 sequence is CASSYPGQGRNQPQHF. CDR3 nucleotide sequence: TGTGCCAGCAGTTACCCGGGACAGGGACGAAATCAGCCCCAGCATTTT.

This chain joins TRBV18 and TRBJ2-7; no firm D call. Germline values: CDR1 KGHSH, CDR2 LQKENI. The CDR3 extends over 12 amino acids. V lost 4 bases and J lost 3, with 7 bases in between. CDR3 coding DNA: TGTGCCAGCTCACTCTCCAACTACGAGCAGTACTTC. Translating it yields CASSLSNYEQYF.

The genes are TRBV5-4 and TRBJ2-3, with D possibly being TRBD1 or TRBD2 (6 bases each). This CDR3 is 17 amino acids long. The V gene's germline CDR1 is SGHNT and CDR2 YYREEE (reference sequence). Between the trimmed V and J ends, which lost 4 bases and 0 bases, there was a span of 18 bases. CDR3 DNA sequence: TGTGCCAGCAGCCCTGGGGGGCCATCACTTAGCACAGATACGCAGTATTTT. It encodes CASSPGGPSLSTDTQYF.

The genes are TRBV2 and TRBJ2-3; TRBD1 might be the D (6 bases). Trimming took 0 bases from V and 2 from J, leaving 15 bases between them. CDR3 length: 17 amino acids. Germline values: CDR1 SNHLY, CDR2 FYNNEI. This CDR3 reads CASSEALTGPNTDTQYF. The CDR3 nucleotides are TGTGCCAGCAGTGAAGCGCTGACAGGACCTAACACAGATACGCAGTATTTT.